This T cell receptor beta chain was profiled in a study of T cells in Graves' hyperthyroidism and ophthalmopathy. General study findings and limits: Median prediction lead before ophthalmopathy onset was 6.5 months with the model. Blood also carried most thyroid clonotypes expanded above 0.001.

Diagnosing involved the use of clinical symptoms, serum thyroxine and TRAb, thyroid ultrasound and orbital computed tomography. This clonotype showed up many times. Its antigen is not known. The CDR3 end shows no conserved phenylalanine or tryptophan, and so a read error is likely. Researchers amplified the TCR beta CDR3 regions from RNA transcripts. The HTBI primer set served for first-round RT-PCR of the TCR CDR3. TCRdb re-called the multiplex PCR reads with MiXCR, one entry per CDR3 protein. The sample has approximately 620,000 distinct CDR3 sequences; approximately 15% are singletons. The CDR3 loop spans 18 amino acids. V shed 3 bases, J shed 6 bases, and the junction held 14 bases outside the gene matches. Per germline, CDR1 MDHEN and CDR2 SYDVKM.

The TCR originated in a woman in her twenties or thirties with Graves' hyperthyroidism that later progressed to Graves' ophthalmopathy. Input material: blood. The gene calls are TRBV28 and TRBJ2-1, with 10 bases identical to TRBD2. CDR3 sequence: CASSFPQLAGSRGNEQFL. The CDR3 region has the DNA TGTGCCAGCAGTTTCCCCCAACTAGCGGGGTCGAGGGGCAATGAGCAGTTCCTC.